This TCR beta chain was profiled in a study of OX40 agonist ivuxolimab in advanced cancers. This CDR3 region has 15 residues. The germline V gene has CDR1 SGDLS and CDR2 YYNGEE. V lost 4 bases to trimming and J lost 2 bases; unmatched junction nucleotides: 6. Method: immunoSEQ multiplex PCR; TCRdb's copy keeps in-frame clones and lacks some. Among some 47,000 clones listed, less than 85% were seen once. This clone was counted between two and nine times. The receptor was derived from an adult with an advanced solid tumor such as melanoma, head and neck, liver or kidney cancer. This material consisted of CD4+ or CD8+ T cells sorted from blood, taken in a trial of the OX40 agonist ivuxolimab. This rearrangement joins TRBV9 to TRBJ2-7; 10 bases align to TRBD1. DNA for the CDR3: TGTGCCAGCAGCCCAGGACAGGGGGTTACCTACGAGCAGTACTTC. As protein: CASSPGQGVTYEQYF.